Presented here are 27 T cell receptor beta chains from one specimen sequenced in a study of identical twins. TCRdb reanalysed the 5' RACE reads using MiXCR and keeps one entry per CDR3 protein. This table has about 1.7 million distinct CDR3 sequences, 25% to 35% appearing once. The specimen was cord blood. These receptors came from a newborn girl in good health.

This clonotype has just a few counts. The chain is built from TRBV7-2 and TRBJ2-3; D remains ambiguous. This CDR3 has 14 residues. Trimming pared 1 base from V and 3 bases from J, leaving 8 bases between. Germline V gene lookup returns CDR1 SGHTA and CDR2 FQGNSA. CDR3 in amino acids: CASSLVISTDTQYF. DNA for the CDR3: TGTGCCAGCAGCTTAGTGATTTCTACAGATACGCAGTATTTT.

This chain uses TRBV20-1 with TRBJ2-7, with D perhaps matching TRBD1 (6 bases). Trimming removed 5 bases from V and 0 bases from J, with 11 bases in between. The V gene's germline CDR1 is DFQATT and CDR2 SNEGSKA (reference sequence). This CDR3 region has 13 residues. CDR3 sequence reads: CSAVRQDSYEQYF. CDR3 DNA: TGCAGTGCTGTCCGACAGGACTCCTACGAGCAGTACTTC.

With respect to this clonotype: The junction differs from germline at one of its ends, possibly a read error. The rearrangement joins TRBV4-1 to TRBJ1-2; D is uncertain. The CDR3 has 14 residues. Germline CDR1 is MGHRA and CDR2 is YSYEKL. CDR3 DNA sequence: TGCGCCAGCAGCCACCGGGGAACTAACTATGGCTGCACCTTC. The encoded protein is CASSHRGTNYGCTF.

V is TRBV12-3 or TRBV12-4 and J is TRBJ2-3; 7 bases align to TRBD2. V shed 8 bases and J 4 bases; nucleotides not matched to a gene: 12. This CDR3 contains 15 residues. The CDR3 DNA reads TGTGCCAGCGACCAGCGGGGAATCCGGGCAGATACGCAGTATTTT. Translating gives CASDQRGIRADTQYF.

The V gene is TRBV5-5, the J gene TRBJ2-7; D call uncertain. This CDR3 contains 14 residues. V gave up 4 bases and J gave up 9 bases, with 20 bases separating them. Germline V gene data show CDR1 as SGHKS and CDR2 as YYEKEE (reference sequence). Here the CDR3 DNA reads TGTGCCAGCAGCGATACGATTGAGAGGCTGAGGCAGTACTTC. This gives the protein CASSDTIERLRQYF.

The CDR3 nucleotides are TGCAGTGCTAGAGATTGGCCAGGGGAAAATCAGCCCCAGCATTTT. Protein product: CSARDWPGENQPQHF. The V call is TRBV20-1, the J call TRBJ1-5; D perhaps matches TRBD1 (6 bases). This CDR3 is 15 amino acids long. Germline values: CDR1 DFQATT, CDR2 SNEGSKA (reference sequence). The V gene lost 0 bases and the J gene lost 4 bases, with 13 bases spanning the gap.

J is TRBJ2-5 and V is TRBV20-1, with TRBD1 identical over 8 bases. The J call could be wrong; TRBJ2-7 is a better fit for the DNA end. The germline V gene has CDR1 DFQATT and CDR2 SNEGSKA (reference sequence). This CDR3 is built from 15 residues. The CDR3 loop reads CSARDVTGVSYEQYF. Written as DNA, the CDR3 is TGCAGTGCTAGAGATGTGACAGGGGTGTCGTACGAGCAGTACTTC.

There are a few counts of this clonotype. V usage is TRBV24-1 and J usage is TRBJ2-5, with a possible D match to TRBD2 (7 bases). There are 17 residues in the CDR3. Trimming removed 4 bases from V and 1 base from J, with 18 bases in between. Germline V gives CDR1 KGHDR, CDR2 SFDVKD. The CDR3 loop reads CATSEYREGAIQETQYF. DNA of the CDR3: TGTGCCACCAGTGAATACAGGGAGGGAGCCATCCAAGAGACCCAGTACTTC.

The J gene is TRBJ2-7, the V gene TRBV12-3 or TRBV12-4; TRBD2 aligns across 9 bases. The CDR3 totals 18 residues. Trimming cost V 1 base and J 3 bases; bases outside gene matches: 13. The CDR3 region is CASSLGTGRYSGSYEQYF. The CDR3 bases are TGTGCCAGCAGTTTAGGGACAGGCCGATATAGCGGGAGCTACGAGCAGTACTTC.

This clonotype was seen at least ten times. The chain links TRBV6-5 to TRBJ2-1; D is unresolved. The germline V gene has CDR1 MNHEY and CDR2 SVGAGI. With 5 bases removed from V and 7 bases from J, the gap between germline ends came to 9 bases. This CDR3 is built from 12 residues. The CDR3 coding sequence is TGTGCCAGCAGTCGGAGAGGAAATGAGCAGTTCTTC. It encodes CASSRRGNEQFF.

In this sample, this clonotype turned up many times. This rearrangement joins TRBV7-9 to TRBJ1-2; TRBD1 is a possible D gene (5 bases). Trimming shortened V by 2 bases and J by 4 bases, and 11 bases separated the two germline ends. Germline V gene lookup returns CDR1 SEHNR and CDR2 FQNEAQ (reference sequence). The CDR3 runs to 14 residues. For the CDR3, the DNA is TGTGCCAGCAGCTTACGACCAGGGTCCTATGGCTACACCTTC. Its translation: CASSLRPGSYGYTF.

This clonotype is a singleton in its sample. The chain uses TRBV15 and TRBJ1-1, with TRBD1 as a possible D gene (5 bases). The germline V gene encodes CDR1 LNHNV and CDR2 YYDKDF (reference sequence). This CDR3 contains 15 residues. V lost 0 bases to trimming and J lost 4 bases, with 12 bases between them. The CDR3 loop is CATSRESSRVTEAFF. As DNA, the CDR3 is TGTGCCACCAGCAGAGAGTCGTCCAGGGTCACTGAAGCTTTCTTT.

This clonotype has just a few counts. The chain has TRBV27 and TRBJ2-1, with D possibly TRBD2 on 6 matching bases. Trimming removed 5 bases at V and 7 bases at J, with 9 bases between. CDR3 length: 12 amino acids. Germline V gives CDR1 MNHEY, CDR2 SMNVEV (reference sequence). CDR3 coding DNA: TGTGCCAGCAGTCGACTAGGGAATGAGCAGTTCTTC. Translated, it gives CASSRLGNEQFF.

The chain has TRBV20-1 and TRBJ2-1, with D perhaps given as TRBD1 or TRBD2 (5 bases each). Per the germline V gene, CDR1 is DFQATT and CDR2 is SNEGSKA (reference sequence). The CDR3 sequence is 15 residues long. V was clipped by 6 bases and J by 0 bases, with 15 bases between them. CDR3 nucleotides: TGCAGTGCCCAGAGGGGTCTGAGCTCCTACAATGAGCAGTTCTTC. It specifies CSAQRGLSSYNEQFF.

V usage is TRBV27 and J usage is TRBJ2-3; 8 bases are a match to TRBD2. J was trimmed by 3 bases and V by 6 bases; bases with no gene match: 11. Per germline, CDR1 MNHEY and CDR2 SMNVEV (reference sequence). CDR3 length equals 16 residues. The CDR3 is CASSPERGWTTDTQYF. The CDR3, as DNA: TGTGCCAGCAGCCCTGAGCGGGGGTGGACAACAGATACGCAGTATTTT.

On this clonotype: A much larger clone differs by one base, so this may be a read error. The chain couples TRBV9 to TRBJ2-7; D is perhaps TRBD2 (5 bases). Trimming took 0 bases from V and 10 from J, leaving 20 bases between them. Per the germline V gene, CDR1 is SGDLS and CDR2 is YYNGEE. This CDR3 spans 15 amino acids. In DNA form, the CDR3 reads TGTGCCAGCAGCGTAGTCGGAGGCCTACAAGAGACCCAGTACGTC. Translating gives CASSVVGGLQETQYV.

The J gene is TRBJ2-3, the V gene TRBV7-2; tentatively, D is TRBD1 or TRBD2 (5 bases each). Germline-derived CDR1 and CDR2 are SGHTA and FQGNSA. Trimming left V 5 bases short and J 6 bases short, with 15 bases between. The CDR3 runs to 14 residues. This chain's CDR3 is CASSPGTLQDTQYF. The CDR3 nucleotides read TGTGCCAGCAGCCCCGGGACCCTCCAGGATACGCAGTATTTT.

This clonotype appeared a few times. The V gene is TRBV5-1, the J gene TRBJ2-5; TRBD1 matches 10 bases. The DNA end favors TRBJ2-7, so the J call may be wrong. Germline V gene data show CDR1 as SGHRS and CDR2 as YFSETQ. The CDR3 sequence is 15 residues long. CDR3 sequence reads: CASSLSTGGVYEQYF. Written as DNA, the CDR3 is TGCGCCAGCAGCTTATCGACAGGGGGCGTATACGAGCAGTACTTC.

The chain is built from TRBV27 and TRBJ2-1; D is uncertain. CDR1 and CDR2 from the germline V gene are MNHEY and SMNVEV (reference sequence). CDR3 length equals 14 residues. The ends were cut back, 5 bases at V and 6 bases at J, with 14 bases in the middle. The CDR3 DNA sequence: TGTGCCAGCAGTCTGACATCTTCCCGCAATGAGCAGTTCTTC. Translating it yields CASSLTSSRNEQFF.

Only a few counts were recorded for this clonotype. The chain joins TRBV18 to TRBJ2-7, with 7 bases that match TRBD1. The CDR3 sequence is 13 residues long. Trimming took 4 bases from V and 2 from J; bases not matched to a gene: 2. The germline V gene has CDR1 KGHSH and CDR2 LQKENI. In nucleotides, the CDR3 is TGTGCCAGCTCACAACAGGGGACCTACGAGCAGTACTTC. Translation: CASSQQGTYEQYF.

This chain links TRBV13 with TRBJ2-1; 9 bases are shared with TRBD2. Germline V gene data show CDR1 as PRHDT and CDR2 as FYEKMQ (reference sequence). The V segment lost 1 base and the J segment 10 bases; nucleotides outside the gene matches: 11. The CDR3 contains 16 residues. The CDR3 loop is CASSLDRAGGTGEQFF. The CDR3 DNA reads as TGTGCCAGCAGCTTAGATCGAGCGGGGGGCACGGGAGAGCAGTTCTTC.

Worth noting for this clonotype: This may be a read error, as it is one base from a much larger clone. The J gene is TRBJ2-1, the V gene TRBV2; 11 positions agree with TRBD2. Germline V gene sequence: CDR1 SNHLY, CDR2 FYNNEI. Trimming took 6 bases from V and 6 from J; bases not matched to a gene: 1. This CDR3 comprises 13 residues. CDR3 sequence: CASRGLAANEQFF. Written as DNA, the CDR3 is TGTGCCAGCAGGGGACTAGCGGCCAATGAGCAGTTCTTC.

In its sample, this clonotype was seen a few times. V is TRBV4-1 and J is TRBJ1-2; no clear D. Looked up from germline, CDR1 is MGHRA and CDR2 is YSYEKL. Trimming left V 1 base short and J 0 bases short, with 9 bases between. CDR3 length: 15 residues. In nucleotides, the CDR3 is TGCGCCAGCAGCCAAGTCCCAGGACCTAACTATGGCTACACCTTC. Its protein is CASSQVPGPNYGYTF.

This clonotype has just a few counts. The chain couples TRBV7-8 to TRBJ1-1; D perhaps matches TRBD1 (5 bases). Germline CDR1 reads SGHVS; CDR2 reads FQNEAQ. V lost 1 base to trimming and J lost 0 bases, with 15 bases between them. This CDR3 region has 17 residues. The CDR3 loop reads CASSLVFKTVVNTEAFF. The CDR3 bases are TGTGCCAGCAGCTTAGTTTTTAAGACAGTCGTGAACACTGAAGCTTTCTTT.

The genes are TRBV10-3 and TRBJ2-7; D is undetermined. Germline loops: CDR1 ENHRY, CDR2 SYGVKD. The CDR3 is 15 amino acids. V dropped 0 bases and J dropped 0 bases, with 9 bases sitting between them. CDR3 in DNA: TGTGCCATCAGTGAGTCGACGGCACCCTCCTACGAGCAGTACTTC. It is translated as CAISESTAPSYEQYF.

The rearrangement joins TRBV27 to TRBJ1-1; TRBD1 might be the D (6 bases). V was shortened by 4 bases and J by 5 bases, with 20 bases between the two germline ends. This CDR3 has 16 residues. Per germline, CDR1 MNHEY and CDR2 SMNVEV (reference sequence). CDR3 amino acids: CASSSTPQGLGTEAFF. CDR3 nucleotide sequence: TGTGCCAGCAGTTCCACCCCACAGGGATTAGGGACTGAAGCTTTCTTT.

This clonotype showed up many times. The chain combines TRBV12-3 or TRBV12-4 with TRBJ2-1; the match to TRBD2 covers 7 bases. CDR3 length: 16 amino acids. The V segment lost 7 bases and the J segment 2 bases; nucleotides outside the gene matches: 11. CDR3 nucleotide sequence: TGTGCCAGCACCCTTGGCGGGAGCCGCGCCTACAATGAGCAGTTCTTC. Protein product: CASTLGGSRAYNEQFF.